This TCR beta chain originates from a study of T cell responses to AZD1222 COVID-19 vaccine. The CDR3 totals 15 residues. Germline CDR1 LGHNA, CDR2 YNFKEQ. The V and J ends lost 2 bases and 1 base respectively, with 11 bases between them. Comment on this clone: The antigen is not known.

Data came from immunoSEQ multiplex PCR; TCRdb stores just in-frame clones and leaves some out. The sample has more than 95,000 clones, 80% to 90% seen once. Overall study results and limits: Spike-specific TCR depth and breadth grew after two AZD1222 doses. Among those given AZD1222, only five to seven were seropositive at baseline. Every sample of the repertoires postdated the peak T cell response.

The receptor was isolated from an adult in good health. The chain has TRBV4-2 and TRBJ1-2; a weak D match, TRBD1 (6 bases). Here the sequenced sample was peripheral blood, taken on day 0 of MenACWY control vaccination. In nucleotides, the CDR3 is TGTGCCAGCAGCCAACTCGACAGGATTAACTATGGCTACACCTTC. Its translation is CASSQLDRINYGYTF.